The 8 T cell receptor beta chains below come from one sample, sequenced in a study of shared clonotypes between healthy human individuals (dated by TCRdb to between 2020 and 2021). Receptor amplification or capture employed the immunoSEQ multiplex PCR assay. TCRdb took over this immuneACCESS table, retaining in-frame rearrangements with V and J assigned. Such tables are incomplete; in checked studies, under half of the missing clones stem from an unresolved V gene, and the remainder is unexplained. Counted in this sample were roughly 2.1 million clones; 90% to 95% of them appeared once. Approximately 1.7% of the sample lies in the top ten. CD8 naive samples consisted of CD45RO-negative cells that were positively selected for CCR7, yielding a CD45RA+CCR7+ population without TemRA cells. Sample: naive CD8+ T cells from PBMCs. The sample's cell subset or site label is to be understood as: CD45RA+CCR7+. The receptors here all came from a man between 18 and 29 years old in good health. Some clones in this sample may be carry-over from other donors' samples.

V and J are TRBV28 and TRBJ1-4, with D unclear. The CDR3 runs 13 residues. Germline V CDR1 and CDR2: MDHEN, SYDVKM. V was clipped by 5 bases and J by 14 bases, with 18 bases between them. CDR3 bases: TGTGCCAGCAGTCTCGCGTTCAATGAAGGGCTGTTTTTT. This gives the protein CASSLAFNEGLFF.

This chain links TRBV5-4 with TRBJ2-2, with unresolved D. The germline V gene encodes CDR1 SGHNT and CDR2 YYREEE (reference sequence). The CDR3 runs 14 residues. V shed 0 bases and J shed 2 bases, with 5 bases lying between them. CDR3 in DNA: TGTGCCAGCAGCTTGGCGGACAACACCGGGGAGCTGTTTTTT. It encodes CASSLADNTGELFF.

The V and J genes are TRBV19 and TRBJ1-2; no firm D call. V was cut by 4 bases and J by 8 bases, with 14 bases left in between. This CDR3 spans 13 amino acids. Germline V gene sequence: CDR1 LNHDA, CDR2 SQIVND (reference sequence). The CDR3 nucleotides read TGTGCCAGTAGTACCGGTCCCCCCGAGGGCTACACCTTC. It yields the protein CASSTGPPEGYTF.

This clone was seen just once. The CDR3 nucleotides are TGTGCCAGCAGTTTAGATGGCGGGAACTATGGCTACACCTTC. This gives the protein CASSLDGGNYGYTF. The chain joins TRBV28 to TRBJ1-2; no clear D gene. Germline CDR1 is MDHEN and CDR2 is SYDVKM. CDR3 size: 14 residues. Deletions cut 2 bases from V and 2 bases from J, with 9 bases between.

V is TRBV4-1 and J is TRBJ1-1; a possible D gene is TRBD1 (5 bases). V was clipped by 4 bases and J by 0 bases, with 18 bases between them. CDR3 size: 17 residues. CDR1 is MGHRA and CDR2 is YSYEKL in the germline V gene. CDR3 DNA sequence: TGCGCCAGCAGCCGATTTCTCCAGGGAACCATGAACACTGAAGCTTTCTTT. As protein: CASSRFLQGTMNTEAFF.

This clone appeared a single time. CDR3 coding DNA: TGTGCCAGCAGTTACGGCGGCAGGGGGCAAACCGGGGAGCTGTTTTTT. Residues: CASSYGGRGQTGELFF. J is TRBJ2-2 and V is TRBV6-5, with 8 nucleotides matching TRBD1. J lost 5 bases, V lost 2 bases, and 7 bases had no gene match. CDR1 and CDR2 from the germline V gene are MNHEY and SVGAGI. The CDR3 totals 16 residues.

This clone was seen only once. V usage is TRBV4-2 and J usage is TRBJ2-7; 9 nucleotides match TRBD1. The CDR3 has 12 amino acids. Germline V gene data show CDR1 as LGHNA and CDR2 as YNFKEQ. V was pared by 10 bases and J by 3 bases, with 4 bases of the junction left unmatched. The chain's CDR3 is CATGTGNYEQYF. The CDR3 bases are TGTGCCACCGGGACAGGGAACTACGAGCAGTACTTC.

V gene TRBV5-4 combines with J gene TRBJ2-1, with D unclear. V was cut by 3 bases and J by 4 bases, with 5 bases left in between. The germline gives CDR1 SGHNT, CDR2 YYREEE (reference sequence). The CDR3 has 12 residues. This chain's CDR3 is CASSSTYNEQFF. As DNA, the CDR3 is TGTGCCAGCAGCTCGACTTACAATGAGCAGTTCTTC. Based on the CDR3 plus reference TRBV5-4 and TRBJ2-1, the full variable domain is ETGVTQSPTHLIKTRGQQVTLRCSSQSGHNTVSWYQQALGQGPQFIFQYYREEENGRGNFPPRFSGLQFPNYSSELNVNALELDDSALYLCASSSTYNEQFFGPGTRLTVL.